This T cell receptor (beta chain) was retrieved from a study of CD8+ T cells in alopecia areata (dated by TCRdb to 2016 to 2018). Context from the whole study: The treated patients, all with moderate-to-severe alopecia areata, were enrolled in an open-label pilot trial of oral tofacitinib given at 5 to 10 mg twice daily. TCRbeta CDR3 regions were amplified by immunoSEQ multiplex PCR using 35 Vbeta forward and 13 Jbeta reverse primers. The study used high-throughput TCRbeta sequencing to examine T cell clonal expansion in alopecia areata, in both the C3H/HeJ mouse model and human patients. Patients stayed on tofacitinib for 6 to 18 months and then had 6 months of follow-up off drug so that delayed response and recurrence could be assessed. Scalp clonality was compared across normal scalp (n=4), patchy alopecia areata scalp (n=8), and alopecia totalis/universalis scalp (n=8). RNA came from the PAXgene miRNA kit for fixed scalp, the miRNeasy kit for PBMCs, and the RNeasy kit for mouse skin. Patients on tofacitinib were biopsied at baseline and after 4 and 24 weeks of treatment, and several of the patients also had a later scalp biopsy. On the human side, TCRbeta sequencing was run on scalp tissue and on sorted CD4+ and CD8+ peripheral blood T cells from healthy controls and from alopecia areata patients with either patchy or totalis/universalis disease.

The time point label, as the study defines it: baseline before oral tofacitinib. Peripheral blood and lesional scalp punch biopsies were obtained from patients with alopecia areata. PBMCs were isolated by density centrifugation and stained for CD3, CD4 and CD8, after which CD4+ and CD8+ T cells were sorted on a FACSAria. This clone was counted only a few times. The antigen it recognizes is unknown. Base quality data are lacking; no much larger clone is found one base away. The library relied on the immunoSEQ multiplex PCR assay. RNA was extracted from all samples and reverse transcribed into cDNA, which served as template for TCR sequencing. SuperScript III was used for first-strand cDNA synthesis, primed with a 2:1 mix of oligo-dT and random hexamers. A synthetic immune receptor repertoire was used to assess amplification bias, and residual bias was removed computationally. Per the source publication's procedure: After raw reads were preprocessed to remove errors, the CDR3 was defined following IMGT conventions as running from the conserved cysteine to phenylalanine. Clonality was calculated as 1 minus Shannon entropy normalized by log2 of the number of productive unique TCRs. Whether scalp clones were CD4 or CD8 was inferred by matching scalp TCRbeta sequences against CD4 and CD8 repertoires sorted from blood. TCRdb carries this immuneACCESS record with in-frame sequences only. Its versions omit some clonotypes, under half of them owing to an unresolved V gene in the studies checked, with the rest unexplained. That table gives V, J and clone size, and the DNA gave D and trimming. A total of 110,000 to 150,000 clones appear in this sample, 51% of them only once. The leading ten clones occupy 0.8% to 1% of the sample.

Overall results and qualifications from the work: Compared with normal scalp, lesional scalp, particularly in alopecia totalis/universalis, had higher clonality and more expanded CD8+ clones, which suggests antigenic drive. Unlike mouse skin, where gammadelta T cells dominate, normal human skin contains resident alphabeta T cells that get sequenced too, which complicates analysis of the scalp TCR repertoire. Shared TCR sequences between patients were less evident than in mice, which may be partly attributable to HLA diversity in the patient population.

The sample here was CD4+ T cells sorted from blood, taken at week 0. This clonotype was sampled from a human donor with alopecia areata.

CDR3 reads: CASSFGRGANVLTF. The DNA sequence is given as TGTGCCAGCAGTTTCGGGCGCGGGGCCAACGTCCTGACTTTC. The sequence joins TRBV28 to TRBJ2-6; no D gene call is confident. CDR1 and CDR2 were assigned from the germline V gene as MDHEN and SYDVKM. The CDR3 measures 14 amino acids from cysteine to phenylalanine. Just the 42-base CDR3 DNA is kept, in frame starting at base 1. Trimming costs V 3 bases and J 4 bases, and their ends lie 7 bases apart.